This T cell receptor (beta chain) was recorded in a study of control samples from healthy donors and cancer patients. V trimming: 3 bases; J trimming: 6 bases; junction bases outside the gene matches: 11. The CDR3 runs to 15 residues. Germline V gives CDR1 LNHDA, CDR2 SQIVND (reference sequence). Using immunoSEQ multiplex PCR, the repertoire was profiled, and TCRdb retains in-frame clones only, with some absent. This sample has 100,000 to 150,000 clones, with around 90% found just once. The sequence was obtained from a man aged 45 to 65 in good health. The chain couples TRBV19 to TRBJ2-7, with 7 bases matching TRBD1. The sample comprised blood. The CDR3 here is CASSITGTVYPEQYF. The DNA for the CDR3 is TGTGCCAGTAGTATCACGGGGACAGTATATCCCGAGCAGTACTTC.